The 26 T cell receptor beta chains reported below all come from one sample, sequenced in a study of post-analysis software for immune sequencing data. cDNA libraries of TCR beta carried unique molecular identifiers. TCRdb passed the PCR reads through MiXCR, listing each CDR3 protein once. This table has under 200,000 distinct CDR3 sequences, 35% to 40% appearing once. The input for sequencing was blood, taken after autologous hematopoietic stem cell transplantation. These receptors were obtained from a girl between 10 and 17 years old with multiple sclerosis.

V is TRBV6-2 or TRBV6-3 and J is TRBJ2-6; TRBD2 might be the D (6 bases). This CDR3 is 15 amino acids long. Trimming stripped 5 bases from V and 6 bases from J, with 14 bases between. CDR1 is MNHEY, CDR2 SVGEGT, per germline. The DNA for the CDR3 is TGTGCCAGCAGTGGCCCGGGGGAAATGGCCAACGTCCTGACTTTC. Translation gives CASSGPGEMANVLTF.

For this clonotype: This may be a read error: a much more frequent sequence differs by one nucleotide. The chain is built from TRBV29-1 and TRBJ1-2, with no clear D. Trimming removed 7 bases at V and 4 bases at J, with 13 bases between. Germline CDR1 and CDR2: SQVTM and ANQGSEA. CDR3 length equals 12 residues. CDR3 residues: CSAPRGCYGYTF. The CDR3 coding sequence is TGCAGCGCTCCCCGTGGTTGCTATGGCTACACCTTC.

In its sample, this clonotype was seen a few times. The rearrangement uses TRBV20-1 and TRBJ2-1; 10 nucleotides agree with TRBD2. The V and J ends lost 7 bases and 6 bases, in that order; junction bases with no gene match: 6. The CDR3 sequence is 13 residues long. Germline V CDR1 and CDR2: DFQATT, SNEGSKA (reference sequence). CDR3 sequence reads: CSVPAGGLNEQFF. The CDR3 nucleotides read TGCAGTGTCCCAGCGGGAGGGCTCAATGAGCAGTTCTTC.

The genes are TRBV4-3 and TRBJ2-5, with 10 bases lining up with TRBD1. Germline assignment: CDR1 LGHNA and CDR2 YSLEER. V was pared by 5 bases and J by 7 bases, with 4 bases of the junction left unmatched. There are 13 residues in the CDR3. The CDR3 loop is CASSATGGSTQYF. The DNA of the CDR3 is TGCGCCAGCAGCGCGACAGGGGGCTCGACCCAGTACTTC.

This clonotype occurred many times. This chain uses TRBV24-1 with TRBJ2-3; D unclear. From germline, CDR1 is KGHDR and CDR2 SFDVKD. CDR3 length: 13 amino acids. Trimming shortened V by 2 bases and J by 3 bases, and 5 bases separated the two germline ends. CDR3 sequence reads: CATSDSLTDTQYF. The CDR3 coding sequence is TGTGCCACCAGTGATTCCCTTACAGATACGCAGTATTTT.

This clonotype was seen only a few times. The chain links TRBV18 to TRBJ2-7; TRBD1 is a possible D gene (6 bases). CDR1 KGHSH and CDR2 LQKENI come from the germline V gene. The V end was cut by 3 bases, the J end by 3 bases, with 9 bases between. This CDR3 has 13 amino acids. The CDR3 DNA reads as TGTGCCAGCTCACCGGACAGCTACTACGAGCAGTACTTC. Its translation is CASSPDSYYEQYF.

V is TRBV5-1 and J is TRBJ2-5, with TRBD2 matching over 8 bases. The J segment lost 4 bases and the V segment lost 3 bases, leaving 17 bases of the junction unmatched. Per germline, CDR1 SGHRS and CDR2 YFSETQ. The CDR3 loop spans 18 amino acids. The CDR3 loop reads CASSSGTYSGNIGETQYF. The CDR3 nucleotides are TGCGCCAGCAGCTCAGGAACATATAGCGGGAATATTGGAGAGACCCAGTACTTC.

The chain employs TRBV29-1 and TRBJ2-1; D gene ambiguous. The CDR3 extends over 11 amino acids. The V end was cut by 7 bases, the J end by 6 bases, with 10 bases between. Germline CDR1 and CDR2: SQVTM and ANQGSEA. CDR3 residues: CSGRQANEQFF. CDR3 bases: TGCAGCGGGCGGCAGGCCAATGAGCAGTTCTTC.

The genes are TRBV5-1 and TRBJ2-3; no definite D call. The V gene lost 3 bases and the J gene lost 1 base, with 9 bases spanning the gap. Germline CDR1 SGHRS, CDR2 YFSETQ. This CDR3 contains 14 residues. Here the CDR3 DNA reads TGCGCCAGCAGCTGGGGTACCCGCACAGATACGCAGTATTTT. Translating it yields CASSWGTRTDTQYF.

The V gene is TRBV20-1, the J gene TRBJ2-5; D is possibly TRBD1 (6 bases). V was cut by 6 bases and J by 5 bases, with 19 bases left in between. Germline-derived CDR1 and CDR2 are DFQATT and SNEGSKA (reference sequence). The CDR3 loop spans 14 amino acids. CDR3 amino acids: CSAGQREFRETQYF. DNA for the CDR3: TGCAGTGCCGGACAGAGGGAGTTCCGGGAGACCCAGTACTTC.

The gene calls are TRBV2 and TRBJ2-7; D is uncertain. From germline, CDR1 is SNHLY and CDR2 FYNNEI. V was trimmed by 4 bases and J by 6 bases, leaving 13 bases between them. This CDR3 is 13 amino acids long. CDR3 nucleotide sequence: TGTGCCAGCAGTGCGTCTTCGCGGTTCGAGCAGTACTTC. Translation gives CASSASSRFEQYF.

This sequence joins TRBV12-3 or TRBV12-4 and TRBJ1-2, with a weak D call TRBD1 (5 bases). Trimming removed 6 bases at V and 4 bases at J, with 15 bases between. The CDR3 runs to 14 residues. CDR3 nucleotides: TGTGCCAGCAGCTCCAGGGAAGTCGGCTATGGCTACACCTTC. It translates to CASSSREVGYGYTF.

This clonotype was detected ten times or more. This rearrangement joins TRBV12-3 or TRBV12-4 to TRBJ2-1; 10 nucleotides agree with TRBD1. The V segment lost 6 bases and the J segment 6 bases; nucleotides outside the gene matches: 8. The CDR3 length is 15 residues. The CDR3 bases are TGTGCCAGCAGGGGGGGGACAGGGGCCATCAATGAGCAGTTCTTC. It encodes CASRGGTGAINEQFF.

This clonotype was found a few times. The chain uses TRBV15 and TRBJ2-4, with no clear D. Trimming stripped 1 base from V and 0 bases from J, with 16 bases between. Looked up from germline, CDR1 is LNHNV and CDR2 is YYDKDF (reference sequence). CDR3 size: 18 residues. The CDR3 reads CATSRVGRLELAKNIQYF. The CDR3 DNA follows: TGTGCCACCAGCAGAGTAGGCAGGCTTGAGTTAGCCAAAAACATTCAGTACTTC.

This clonotype has more than one count but fewer than ten. This chain uses TRBV29-1 with TRBJ1-1; TRBD1 might be the D (5 bases). This CDR3 is 15 amino acids long. V was pared by 1 base and J by 8 bases, with 20 bases between. The V gene's germline CDR1 is SQVTM and CDR2 ANQGSEA. Here the CDR3 reads CSVEGGESRGSEAFF. CDR3 DNA: TGCAGCGTTGAAGGAGGAGAATCGAGGGGATCGGAAGCTTTCTTT.

The chain combines TRBV5-1 with TRBJ2-3, with a tentative D call TRBD2 (5 bases). Germline V lookup: CDR1 SGHRS, CDR2 YFSETQ. The CDR3 contains 16 residues. Trimming stripped 0 bases from V and 0 bases from J, with 11 bases between. The CDR3 nucleotides read TGCGCCAGCAGCTTGGGAGGGATGACGAGCACAGATACGCAGTATTTT. It is translated as CASSLGGMTSTDTQYF.

The rearrangement links TRBV27 to TRBJ2-7, with D perhaps TRBD2 (5 bases). The last part of the DNA fits TRBJ2-5 better; the J call may be wrong. The CDR3 runs 16 residues. Germline-derived CDR1 and CDR2 are MNHEY and SMNVEV (reference sequence). This CDR3 reads CASSFNLQRRRETQYF. Here the CDR3 DNA reads TGTGCCAGCAGTTTTAATCTCCAGCGGAGGAGGGAGACCCAGTACTTC.

This clonotype occurred a few times. This chain uses TRBV12-3 or TRBV12-4 with TRBJ1-4; 12 nucleotides line up with TRBD1. V gave up 6 bases and J gave up 7 bases; unmatched junction bases: 9. The CDR3 is 16 residues long. CDR3 in amino acids: CASSTGTGGFGEKLFF. CDR3 coding DNA: TGTGCCAGCAGCACCGGGACAGGGGGCTTTGGTGAAAAACTGTTTTTT.

This clonotype was seen more than once but under ten times. The CDR3, as DNA: TGTGCCAGCAGCCCCATAATCCCACAGGGTACGCAGTATTTT. It codes for CASSPIIPQGTQYF. This sequence joins TRBV5-5 and TRBJ2-3; maybe TRBD1 (6 bases). The germline V gene has CDR1 SGHKS and CDR2 YYEKEE (reference sequence). The CDR3 spans 14 residues. Trimming removed 4 bases at V and 8 bases at J, with 17 bases between.

The rearrangement links TRBV5-1 to TRBJ2-7; 8 bases agree with TRBD1. The CDR3 length is 14 residues. Germline assignment: CDR1 SGHRS and CDR2 YFSETQ. Trimming at V came to 5 bases and at J to 4 bases, leaving 8 bases not matched to a gene. CDR3 nucleotides: TGCGCCAGCAGAACCGGGACAGGACTATACGAGCAGTACTTC. Protein product: CASRTGTGLYEQYF.

This clonotype was seen a few times. The rearrangement links TRBV20-1 to TRBJ2-5; 7 bases agree with TRBD1. V lost 3 bases, J lost 6 bases, and 13 bases stayed unmatched. This CDR3 has 15 residues. CDR1 is DFQATT and CDR2 is SNEGSKA in the germline V gene (reference sequence). The CDR3: CSASPRTGVSKTQYF. For the CDR3, the DNA is TGCAGTGCTAGCCCGAGGACAGGAGTTTCGAAGACCCAGTACTTC.

In this sample, this clonotype turned up a few times. The chain employs TRBV6-5 and TRBJ1-1; TRBD1 aligns across 10 bases. Losses at the gene ends were 0 bases for V and 3 bases for J; bases not matched to a gene: 4. Germline V gives CDR1 MNHEY, CDR2 SVGAGI. The CDR3 is 16 amino acids. CDR3 loop: CASSYSGQGVYTEAFF. In DNA form, the CDR3 reads TGTGCCAGCAGTTACTCAGGACAGGGGGTGTACACTGAAGCTTTCTTT.

The genes are TRBV30 and TRBJ2-1; D may match TRBD1 or TRBD2 (5 bases each). Germline loops: CDR1 GTSNPN, CDR2 SVGIG (reference sequence). The CDR3 contains 13 residues. V was pared by 3 bases and J by 8 bases, with 14 bases between. CDR3 bases: TGTGCCTGGAGGCCTAACGGGGCCCATGAGCAGTTCTTC. Translation gives CAWRPNGAHEQFF.

This clonotype was seen only a few times. This chain joins TRBV20-1 and TRBJ2-1; a possible D gene is TRBD2 (5 bases). Germline CDR1 DFQATT, CDR2 SNEGSKA (reference sequence). Trimming shortened V by 5 bases and J by 6 bases, and 17 bases separated the two germline ends. This CDR3 contains 14 residues. DNA for the CDR3: TGCAGTGCTCCCTCACAACTAGTTAGCAATGAGCAGTTCTTC. This translates into CSAPSQLVSNEQFF.

The V and J genes are TRBV20-1 and TRBJ1-1; D remains unclear. This CDR3 has 10 amino acids. Trimming took off 3 bases at V and 7 bases at J, with 6 bases between the two ends. CDR1 is DFQATT and CDR2 is SNEGSKA in the germline V gene (reference sequence). The DNA of the CDR3 is TGCAGTGCTAGTGGCGGTGAAGCTTTCTTT. Amino acid sequence: CSASGGEAFF.

This chain joins TRBV28 and TRBJ2-5; D is perhaps TRBD2 (6 bases). The germline V and J ends were trimmed by 5 bases and 11 bases, with 18 bases remaining between them. The germline gives CDR1 MDHEN, CDR2 SYDVKM. The CDR3 is made up of 13 amino acids. The CDR3, as DNA: TGTGCCAGCAGTCCGCTAGGTCCGGGGGAGCAGTACTTC. Its translation: CASSPLGPGEQYF. Together with reference TRBV28 and TRBJ2-5, the CDR3 gives the full variable domain: DVKVTQSSRYLVKRTGEKVFLECVQDMDHENMFWYRQDPGLGLRLIYFSYDVKMKEKGDIPEGYSVSREKKERFSLILESASTNQTSMYLCASSPLGPGEQYFGPGTRLLVL.